This T cell receptor (beta chain) was sequenced during a study of shared clonotypes between healthy human individuals. About the research overall: Donors had three CD4 naive, three CD4 memory, two CD8 naive and one CD8 memory plate apiece.

Caucasian adults residing in Nashville, Tennessee made up all the donors. Division of CD4+ cells produced a CD45RA+ naive subset and a CD45RA-negative memory subset. The trim removed 5 bases at V and 5 bases at J, leaving 9 bases unmatched. Germline CDR1 and CDR2: MGHRA and YSYEKL. The CDR3 is 16 amino acids. The table came from immunoSEQ multiplex PCR; TCRdb's copy has only in-frame clones and leaves some out. The data contain about 1 million clones, about 70% of them seen just once; the ten biggest clones take up roughly 1.5%. Input material: memory CD4+ T cells sorted from blood. Regarding subset: CD45RA-negative fraction. This clonotype was sampled from a man in his late teens or twenties in good health. This chain connects TRBV4-1 to TRBJ2-2; 9 bases map to TRBD1. The CDR3 reads CASSAPGTGFTGELFF. Here the CDR3 DNA reads TGCGCCAGCAGCGCCCCCGGGACAGGGTTTACCGGGGAGCTGTTTTTT.